The TCR beta chain described here comes from a study of CD8+ T cells in alopecia areata. Points from the study as a whole: Sequences from scalp samples also cover resident alphabeta T cells of normal skin.

RNA was isolated and reverse transcribed to cDNA, the sequencing template. The method was immunoSEQ multiplex PCR; TCRdb's version includes in-frame clones alone and lacks a portion of them. The sample holds about 200,000 clones, around three fifths seen once. Researchers picked out CD4+ and CD8+ T cells from PBMCs by sorting. In the case of this clone: Its matching antigen is unknown.

Germline CDR1 SEHNR, CDR2 FQNEAQ (reference sequence). V was clipped by 5 bases and J by 4 bases, with 14 bases between them. The CDR3 totals 14 residues. The receptor comes from a human donor in good health. V is TRBV7-9 and J is TRBJ1-1; no clear D gene. Sequencing was carried out using CD8+ T cells sorted from blood. The chain's CDR3 is CASSETASGTEAFF. Here the CDR3 DNA reads TGTGCCAGCAGCGAAACAGCCTCCGGCACTGAAGCTTTCTTT.